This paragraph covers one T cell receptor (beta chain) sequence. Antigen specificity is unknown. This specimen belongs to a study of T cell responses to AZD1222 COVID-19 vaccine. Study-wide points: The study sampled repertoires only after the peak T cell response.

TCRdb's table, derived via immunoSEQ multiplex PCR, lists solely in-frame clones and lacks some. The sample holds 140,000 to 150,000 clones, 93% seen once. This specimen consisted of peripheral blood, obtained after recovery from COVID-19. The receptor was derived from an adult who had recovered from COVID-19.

CDR3 region: CASTSNWLQGGNEQFF. The CDR3 DNA is TGTGCCAGCACCTCGAACTGGCTACAAGGGGGCAATGAGCAGTTCTTC. The V call is TRBV2, the J call TRBJ2-1; TRBD1 is a possible D gene (6 bases). The ends were cut back, 7 bases at V and 6 bases at J, with 22 bases in the middle. Germline loops: CDR1 SNHLY, CDR2 FYNNEI. The CDR3 covers 16 residues.